A selection of T cell receptor beta chains follows, all from one sample in a study of blood T cells in healthy people across ages. TCRdb re-analysed the 5' RACE reads in MiXCR, keeping a single row per CDR3 protein. Here the sample spans some 1,800,000 distinct CDR3 sequences, roughly 43% being singletons. The material sequenced was blood. The source of these receptors is a human donor in good health. CDR3s include the opening cysteine and the closing phenylalanine or tryptophan. D genes are given only for firm matches. Only some rows state a clone size, as once, few, many or a class for expanded clones.

D gene	V gene	clone size	J gene	CDR3 protein	CDR3 DNA
TRBD2	TRBV29-1	.	TRBJ2-1	CSALLAGGYNKQFF	TGCAGCGCCTTATTGGCGGGGGGTTACAATAAGCAGTTCTTC
.	TRBV29-1	few	TRBJ2-1	CSVVSNRVSEQFF	TGCAGCGTTGTATCCAACAGGGTTTCTGAGCAGTTCTTC
.	TRBV7-6	.	TRBJ2-7	CASSPLDGAYEQYF	TGTGCCAGCAGCCCCCTGGACGGGGCCTACGAGCAGTACTTC
TRBD1	TRBV6-6	.	TRBJ2-1	CASTPSRQGDNEQFF	TGTGCCAGCACCCCATCCCGACAGGGTGACAATGAGCAGTTCTTC
TRBD2	TRBV12-3/TRBV12-4	.	TRBJ2-1	CASSLRLANYNEQFF	TGTGCCAGCAGTTTAAGACTAGCGAACTACAATGAGCAGTTCTTC
TRBD2	TRBV4-1	.	TRBJ2-7	CASSQLSGGTLDEQYF	TGCGCCAGCAGCCAACTTAGCGGGGGCACGTTGGACGAGCAGTACTTC
TRBD1	TRBV28	.	TRBJ2-4	CASSLFVWTGLAKNIQYF	TGTGCCAGCAGTTTATTCGTTTGGACAGGATTAGCCAAAAACATTCAGTACTTC
.	TRBV5-8	once	TRBJ1-1	CASSLRGSGESEAFF	TGTGCCAGCAGCTTGAGGGGTTCCGGAGAGTCTGAAGCTTTCTTT
TRBD1	TRBV12-3/TRBV12-4	.	TRBJ1-1	CASSFGTAFTEAFF	TGTGCCAGCAGTTTTGGGACAGCATTCACTGAAGCTTTCTTT
TRBD1	TRBV4-2	.	TRBJ1-1	CASSQVGNPVQGAREAFF	TGTGCCAGCAGCCAAGTGGGTAATCCCGTACAGGGGGCAAGGGAAGCTTTCTTT
.	TRBV6-1	once	TRBJ1-2	CASSDFGEQGVHYGYTF	TGTGCCAGCAGTGATTTCGGGGAGCAAGGGGTCCACTATGGCTACACCTTC
.	TRBV9	.	TRBJ1-1	CASSDQGPGTEAFF	TGTGCCAGCAGCGATCAGGGGCCGGGCACCGAAGCTTTCTTT
TRBD2	TRBV10-3	few	TRBJ2-1	CAISPGLALYNEQFF	TGTGCCATCAGTCCGGGACTAGCGTTGTACAATGAGCAGTTCTTC
.	TRBV7-2	.	TRBJ1-2	CASSLKRTGGYTF	TGTGCCAGCAGCTTAAAGCGTACGGGAGGGTACACCTTC
TRBD1	TRBV11-3	.	TRBJ2-1	CASRRQGEMNEQFF	TGTGCCAGCAGGCGACAGGGCGAGATGAATGAGCAGTTCTTC
.	TRBV27	.	TRBJ2-7	CASRALEKIYEQYF	TGTGCCAGCAGAGCTTTGGAAAAGATCTACGAGCAGTACTTC
TRBD1	TRBV29-1	once	TRBJ1-1	CSVLDHRTGNTEAFF	TGCAGCGTACTCGACCACCGGACAGGTAACACTGAAGCTTTCTTT
TRBD2	TRBV5-1	.	TRBJ2-7	CASSRGRGEQYF	TGCGCCAGCAGCCGAGGGAGGGGCGAGCAGTACTTC
.	TRBV3-1	.	TRBJ2-6	CASSQDGGQTNSGANVLTF	TGTGCCAGCAGCCAAGATGGCGGACAGACGAACTCTGGGGCCAACGTCCTGACTTTT
.	TRBV29-1	.	TRBJ2-7	CSVQDWYEQYF	TGCAGCGTGCAGGACTGGTACGAGCAGTACTTC
TRBD1	TRBV27	few	TRBJ2-6	CASSYGTGVSGANVLTF	TGTGCCAGCAGCTACGGGACAGGTGTCTCTGGGGCCAACGTCCTGACTTTC
.	TRBV5-1	.	TRBJ2-7	CASSLGGARSYEQYF	TGCGCCAGCAGCTTGGGTGGGGCCCGCTCCTACGAGCAGTACTTC
.	TRBV12-3/TRBV12-4	.	TRBJ1-2	CASSLVPESYGYTF	TGTGCCAGCAGTTTAGTACCAGAGTCGTATGGCTACACCTTC
.	TRBV28	once	TRBJ2-7	CASSLKLRVAYEQYF	TGTGCCAGCAGTTTAAAGCTCCGGGTGGCGTACGAGCAGTACTTC
TRBD1	TRBV14	.	TRBJ2-7	CASSQWHRGLDEQYF	TGTGCCAGCAGCCAATGGCACAGGGGGCTTGACGAGCAGTACTTC
TRBD2	TRBV4-2	.	TRBJ2-5	CASSQGEGLETQYF	TGTGCCAGCAGCCAGGGGGAGGGGTTAGAGACCCAGTACTTC
.	TRBV12-3/TRBV12-4	.	TRBJ1-2	CASSFLNSGYTF	TGTGCCAGCAGTTTTTTAAACTCGGGCTACACCTTC
.	TRBV3-1	once	TRBJ2-7	CASSQVGTPWDEQYF	TGTGCCAGCAGCCAAGTCGGGACACCTTGGGACGAGCAGTACTTC
.	TRBV7-2	.	TRBJ2-5	CASSFTKTREGETQYF	TGTGCCAGCAGCTTCACTAAGACTCGGGAAGGGGAGACCCAGTACTTC
TRBD1	TRBV7-9	few	TRBJ1-5	CASSLATGGHQPQHF	TGTGCCAGCAGCTTAGCCACAGGGGGCCATCAGCCCCAGCATTTT
.	TRBV5-8	few	TRBJ1-2	CASSFTGETYGYTF	TGTGCCAGCAGCTTTACAGGTGAAACCTATGGCTACACCTTC
.	TRBV6-5	.	TRBJ2-7	CASSSAGSDYEQYF	TGTGCCAGCAGTTCCGCGGGGAGCGACTACGAGCAGTACTTC
.	TRBV28	few	TRBJ1-4	CATLRGGSEKLFF	TGTGCCACCCTGAGGGGGGGGAGTGAAAAACTGTTTTTT
.	TRBV20-1	few	TRBJ2-6	CSASGTRTGANALTF	TGCAGTGCTAGCGGTACGAGGACCGGGGCCAACGCCCTGACTTTC
.	TRBV27	once	TRBJ1-2	CASRENRASNYGYTF	TGTGCCAGCAGGGAGAACAGAGCATCTAACTATGGCTACACCTTC
TRBD2	TRBV7-8	.	TRBJ2-1	CASSSGLAGSEQFF	TGTGCCAGCAGCTCCGGTCTAGCGGGATCTGAGCAGTTCTTC
TRBD1	TRBV29-1	.	TRBJ2-1	CSAKTRDRVNNEQFF	TGCAGCGCGAAGACCCGGGACAGGGTCAACAATGAGCAGTTCTTC
TRBD1	TRBV7-2	.	TRBJ2-7	CASSLSGSGQLYEQYF	TGTGCCAGCAGCTTATCGGGGTCGGGACAGCTCTACGAGCAGTACTTC
.	TRBV20-1	few	TRBJ2-5	CSARTIPGETQYF	TGCAGTGCTCGGACTATCCCTGGGGAGACCCAGTACTTC
TRBD1	TRBV6-6	few	TRBJ1-2	CASSYAETGDYGYTF	TGTGCCAGCAGTTACGCTGAGACAGGGGACTATGGCTACACCTTC
.	TRBV20-1	.	TRBJ1-2	CSARDRFPSDYGYTF	TGCAGTGCTAGAGATCGATTTCCCTCGGACTATGGCTACACCTTC
.	TRBV7-8	few	TRBJ1-2	CALGAGEEGYTF	TGTGCCCTCGGGGCAGGGGAGGAGGGCTACACCTTC
TRBD2	TRBV7-2	.	TRBJ2-3	CASSSQTLAGGPGDTQYF	TGTGCCAGCAGCTCGCAAACCCTAGCGGGGGGGCCCGGAGATACACAGTATTTT
.	TRBV12-3/TRBV12-4	few	TRBJ1-2	CASSLGDRGYTF	TGTGCCAGCAGCCTAGGTGATAGAGGCTACACCTTC
.	TRBV27	.	TRBJ1-1	CASGTPFEAFF	TGTGCCAGCGGGACACCTTTTGAAGCTTTCTTT
TRBD2	TRBV7-8	.	TRBJ2-4	CASSLGTSGGLAKNIQYF	TGTGCCAGCAGCTTAGGGACTAGCGGGGGTTTAGCCAAAAACATTCAGTACTTC
TRBD1	TRBV5-1	few	TRBJ2-3	CASRWTGDTDTQYF	TGCGCCAGCAGGTGGACAGGGGACACAGATACGCAGTATTTT
.	TRBV29-1	.	TRBJ1-1	CSVERGEAFF	TGCAGCGTTGAAAGAGGGGAAGCTTTCTTT
.	TRBV20-1	few	TRBJ2-5	CSASRGGETQYF	TGCAGTGCTAGTCGTGGGGGCGAGACCCAGTACTTC